Below are 20 T cell receptor beta chains sequenced from a single sample in a study of blood T cell repertoires in COVID-19. Generated by immunoSEQ multiplex PCR, the TCRdb table keeps only in-frame clones and is missing some. Among about 100,000 clones listed, around four fifths were seen once. Sequenced sample: peripheral blood. The receptor set was obtained from a human donor in a cohort sampled during active COVID-19.

The chain links TRBV28 to TRBJ1-1; D may be TRBD1 (5 bases). The CDR3 sequence is 11 residues long. Germline CDR1 MDHEN, CDR2 SYDVKM. V lost 8 bases and J lost 11, with 15 bases in between. CDR3 nucleotide sequence: TGTGCCAGCCGGGGGTCCCCGGGGGCTTTCTTT. It specifies CASRGSPGAFF.

The gene calls are TRBV9 and TRBJ2-2; 9 positions agree with TRBD2. CDR1 SGDLS and CDR2 YYNGEE come from the germline V gene. Germline trimming cut 3 bases from V and 4 bases from J; bases unmatched to any gene: 7. The CDR3 consists of 16 residues. CDR3 amino acids: CASSAKGLAVTGELFF. The CDR3 DNA is TGTGCCAGCAGCGCGAAGGGACTAGCCGTCACCGGGGAGCTGTTTTTT.

This rearrangement joins TRBV6-5 to TRBJ2-1; 8 nucleotides line up with TRBD1. Per the germline V gene, CDR1 is MNHEY and CDR2 is SVGAGI. V shed 6 bases, J shed 8 bases, and the junction held 6 bases outside the gene matches. The CDR3 covers 13 residues. As DNA, the CDR3 is TGTGCCAGCAGGAGGGGACAGGACGATGAGCAGTTCTTC. Protein product: CASRRGQDDEQFF.

The chain joins TRBV19 to TRBJ2-7, with 10 bases fitting TRBD1. Trimming removed 6 bases from V and 1 base from J; junction bases left unmatched: 0. Germline lookup yields CDR1 LNHDA and CDR2 SQIVND (reference sequence). The CDR3 is 13 amino acids. CDR3 in DNA: TGTGCCAGTAGGGACAGGGGGTCCTACGAGCAGTACTTC. Translation: CASRDRGSYEQYF.

The rearrangement joins TRBV24-1 to TRBJ2-7; 11 positions match TRBD1. Per germline, CDR1 KGHDR and CDR2 SFDVKD. There are 13 residues in the CDR3. V shed 7 bases, J shed 6 bases, and the junction held 4 bases outside the gene matches. The CDR3 loop reads CATRGQGDGEQYF. Here the CDR3 DNA reads TGTGCCACCAGGGGACAGGGGGACGGCGAGCAGTACTTC.

This chain uses TRBV30 with TRBJ1-6; TRBD1 might be the D (6 bases). Germline CDR1 GTSNPN, CDR2 SVGIG (reference sequence). V lost 4 bases and J lost 6, with 10 bases in between. The CDR3 sequence is 13 residues long. CDR3 bases: TGTGCCTGGAACGGACAGTCTAATTCACCCCTCCACTTT. As protein: CAWNGQSNSPLHF. The variable domain in full, completed from reference TRBV30 and TRBJ1-6, reads SQTIHQWPATLVQPVGSPLSLECTVEGTSNPNLYWYRQAAGRGLQLLFYSVGIGQISSEVPQNLSASRPQDRQFILSSKKLLLSDSGFYLCAWNGQSNSPLHFGNGTRLTVT.

This chain links TRBV30 with TRBJ2-6; 7 bases map to TRBD1. The CDR3 runs to 16 residues. Germline lookup yields CDR1 GTSNPN and CDR2 SVGIG (reference sequence). J gave up 2 bases and V 4 bases, and 8 bases lay outside the gene matches. The CDR3 DNA is TGTGCCTGGAACCCAAAGGGGGCTACTGGGGCCAACGTCCTGACTTTC. It is translated as CAWNPKGATGANVLTF.

The V call is TRBV5-1, the J call TRBJ2-1; 9 bases are a match to TRBD2. V trimming: 4 bases; J trimming: 4 bases; junction bases outside the gene matches: 9. Germline lookup yields CDR1 SGHRS and CDR2 YFSETQ. The CDR3 loop spans 16 amino acids. CDR3 DNA: TGCGCCAGCAGCCCCCTGACTAGCGGTCCATACAATGAGCAGTTCTTC. It translates to CASSPLTSGPYNEQFF.

This clone showed up just a few times. This chain uses TRBV3-1 (or the pseudogene TRBV3-2) with TRBJ2-7; the match to TRBD2 covers 10 bases. This CDR3 has 14 residues. Germline lookup yields CDR1 LGHDT and CDR2 YNNKEL (reference sequence). V lost 3 bases and J lost 3; bases outside the gene matches: 2. CDR3 in amino acids: CASSHGLAVYEQYF. CDR3 bases: TGTGCCAGCAGCCACGGACTAGCGGTCTACGAGCAGTACTTC.

This chain links TRBV3-1 (or the pseudogene TRBV3-2) with TRBJ1-5; D is unclear. This CDR3 is built from 14 residues. Trimming cost V 5 bases and J 6 bases, with 14 bases left between them. Germline V CDR1 and CDR2: LGHDT, YNNKEL (reference sequence). CDR3 loop: CASSSHAGFQPQHF. Written as DNA, the CDR3 is TGTGCCAGCAGCTCCCATGCGGGTTTTCAGCCCCAGCATTTT.

The chain couples TRBV7-2 to TRBJ1-1; TRBD1 is a possible D gene (5 bases). The germline V and J ends were trimmed by 5 bases and 0 bases, with 16 bases remaining between them. Germline CDR1 reads SGHTA; CDR2 reads FQGNSA. The CDR3 is 16 amino acids. CDR3 residues: CASSPRGSYMNTEAFF. The CDR3 DNA reads as TGTGCCAGCAGCCCACGGGGGAGTTACATGAACACTGAAGCTTTCTTT.

This clone has only a few counts. The chain is built from TRBV2 and TRBJ1-5; D unresolved. V was shortened by 8 bases and J by 1 base, with 24 bases between the two germline ends. This CDR3 contains 18 residues. Looked up from germline, CDR1 is SNHLY and CDR2 is FYNNEI. Here the CDR3 reads CASGGRARMGMSNQPQHF. The CDR3 bases are TGTGCCAGCGGAGGAAGGGCTCGGATGGGGATGAGCAATCAGCCCCAGCATTTT.

The chain recombines TRBV6-6 with TRBJ1-1; 7 nucleotides agree with TRBD1. Trimming took 7 bases from V and 2 from J; bases not matched to a gene: 7. Germline CDR1 is MNHNY and CDR2 is SVGAGI (reference sequence). The CDR3 totals 14 residues. The DNA for the CDR3 is TGTGCCAGCATCACCGGGACAGAAAACACTGAAGCTTTCTTT. It specifies CASITGTENTEAFF.

The CDR3: CASSLQGSTEAFF. The DNA for the CDR3 is TGTGCCAGTAGTCTACAGGGCTCGACTGAAGCTTTCTTT. The chain has TRBV19 and TRBJ1-1, with D perhaps TRBD1 (6 bases). From germline, CDR1 is LNHDA and CDR2 SQIVND (reference sequence). The length of the CDR3 is 13 residues. Trimming shortened V by 5 bases and J by 5 bases, and 12 bases separated the two germline ends.

The V and J genes are TRBV5-1 and TRBJ2-1; D unclear. V lost 0 bases and J 13 bases, leaving 8 bases between the germline ends. The CDR3 totals 11 residues. Germline V gives CDR1 SGHRS, CDR2 YFSETQ. Here the CDR3 DNA reads TGCGCCAGCAGCTTGGGTCAGTATCAGTTCTTC. Translated: CASSLGQYQFF.

V usage is TRBV5-6 and J usage is TRBJ2-7; 14 bases match TRBD2. The CDR3 is made up of 16 amino acids. Losses at the gene ends were 3 bases for V and 6 bases for J; bases not matched to a gene: 8. Germline values: CDR1 SGHDT, CDR2 YYEEEE. The CDR3 region has the DNA TGTGCCAGCAGCTACTTCCGGACTAGCGGGGGGAGCGAGCAGTACTTC. It is translated as CASSYFRTSGGSEQYF.

In its sample, this clone was seen once. The chain has TRBV6-1 and TRBJ2-7, with D possibly TRBD1 on 5 matching bases. V gave up 4 bases and J gave up 2 bases, with 12 bases separating them. Germline CDR1 and CDR2: MNHNS and SASEGT. The CDR3 has 14 amino acids. The CDR3 reads CASSGRQFPYEQYF. In DNA, the CDR3 is TGTGCCAGCAGTGGGCGACAGTTCCCCTACGAGCAGTACTTC.

The chain employs TRBV9 and TRBJ1-1; TRBD1 aligns across 7 bases. CDR3 size: 16 residues. The V gene's germline CDR1 is SGDLS and CDR2 YYNGEE. V lost 4 bases to trimming and J lost 0 bases; unmatched junction nucleotides: 9. The CDR3 DNA reads TGTGCCAGCAGCCAATCAACGGGACAGATGAACACTGAAGCTTTCTTT. Translation gives CASSQSTGQMNTEAFF.

V is TRBV5-1 and J is TRBJ2-6; perhaps TRBD2 as D (5 bases). The germline gives CDR1 SGHRS, CDR2 YFSETQ. Trimming left V 4 bases short and J 3 bases short, with 11 bases between. This CDR3 spans 15 amino acids. CDR3 nucleotides: TGCGCCAGCAGCCCCTCGACTATTGGGGCCAACGTCCTGACTTTC. Protein product: CASSPSTIGANVLTF.

The chain is built from TRBV6-1 and TRBJ2-4; tentative D call: TRBD2 (6 bases). Germline-derived CDR1 and CDR2 are MNHNS and SASEGT. The CDR3 is made up of 18 amino acids. V was clipped by 1 base and J by 1 base, with 17 bases between them. The CDR3 nucleotides are TGTGCCAGCAGTGAAGGTGGAGGGGTATTAGCCGCCAAAAACATTCAGTACTTC. It specifies CASSEGGGVLAAKNIQYF.